Each of the 11 T cell receptor beta chains below was sequenced from the same sample in a study of T cells in Graves' hyperthyroidism and ophthalmopathy. Regions amplified from RNA transcripts were the TCR beta CDR3 regions. First-round RT-PCR targeting the TCR CDR3 was performed with the HTBI primer set. A single record per CDR3 protein comes from TCRdb applying MiXCR to the multiplex PCR reads. The sample shows 450,000 to 700,000 distinct CDR3 sequences, roughly 46% of them seen only once. Input material: peripheral blood or thyroid tissue (not recorded which). The receptors originated from an adult woman with Graves' disease, either hyperthyroidism or ophthalmopathy (not recorded which).

This clonotype was counted many times. The genes are TRBV20-1 and TRBJ1-6; 7 bases align to TRBD1. The CDR3 runs to 14 residues. J lost 7 bases, V lost 6 bases, and 9 bases had no gene match. Germline V gene lookup returns CDR1 DFQATT and CDR2 SNEGSKA (reference sequence). The CDR3 nucleotides are TGCAGTGCCAGAAGACAGGGCCCGAATTCACCCCTCCACTTT. Residues: CSARRQGPNSPLHF.

This clonotype was seen ten or more times. V is TRBV7-9 and J is TRBJ1-1, with D maybe TRBD1 (6 bases). Germline V lookup: CDR1 SEHNR, CDR2 FQNEAQ (reference sequence). The CDR3 extends over 12 amino acids. V lost 3 bases, J lost 8 bases, and 10 bases lay in between. The DNA of the CDR3 is TGTGCCAGCAGCTTTGGGGGCGCCGAAGCTTTCTTT. It encodes CASSFGGAEAFF.

J is TRBJ2-5 and V is TRBV7-6; maybe TRBD2 (5 bases). Germline CDR1 reads SGHVS; CDR2 reads FNYEAQ. The V and J ends lost 5 bases and 7 bases respectively, with 14 bases between them. CDR3 length equals 13 residues. The CDR3 DNA sequence: TGTGCCAGCAGCGGATCGGGAACCGGGACCCAGTACTTC. Its protein product is CASSGSGTGTQYF. Variable domain in full (rest from reference TRBV7-6 and TRBJ2-5): GAGVSQSPRYKVTKRGQDVALRCDPISGHVSLYWYRQALGQGPEFLTYFNYEAQQDKSGLPNDRFSAERPEGSISTLTIQRTEQRDSAMYRCASSGSGTGTQYFGPGTRLLVL.

This clonotype was counted only a few times. This may stem from a read error, because a much larger clone lies one nucleotide away. The chain recombines TRBV6-5 with TRBJ2-5, with a tentative D call TRBD2 (6 bases). CDR1 MNHEY and CDR2 SVGAGI come from the germline V gene. CDR3 length: 15 residues. CDR3 nucleotides: TGTGCCGGCAGTCGCGGGACCCTGTACCAAGAGACCCAGTACTTC. It encodes CAGSRGTLYQETQYF.

This clonotype has only one observation. The chain couples TRBV2 to TRBJ1-1; D is uncertain. The CDR3 runs 14 residues. The V gene lost 5 bases and the J gene lost 0 bases, with 10 bases spanning the gap. The germline CDR1 and CDR2 sequences are SNHLY and FYNNEI. CDR3 region: CASSSVIMNTEAFF. The CDR3 DNA sequence: TGTGCCAGCAGTTCGGTTATCATGAACACTGAAGCTTTCTTT.

The V and J genes are TRBV2 and TRBJ1-6; 7 bases fit TRBD1. Germline V gives CDR1 SNHLY, CDR2 FYNNEI. Losses at the gene ends were 8 bases for V and 9 bases for J; bases not matched to a gene: 13. This CDR3 has 15 amino acids. In DNA, the CDR3 is TGTGCCAGCGAGAGGGACAGTGGAGTGGGTTCACCCCTCCACTTT. It yields the protein CASERDSGVGSPLHF.

This clonotype has only a few counts. The rearrangement joins TRBV11-2 to TRBJ2-3, with no clear D. The CDR3 extends over 12 amino acids. The germline CDR1 and CDR2 sequences are SGHAT and FQNNGV. Trimming cost V 5 bases and J 5 bases, with 8 bases left between them. The CDR3 DNA follows: TGTGCCAGCAGCCCTGTTGGAGATACGCAGTATTTT. Amino acid sequence: CASSPVGDTQYF.

Worth noting for this clonotype: This may stem from a read error, because a much larger clone lies one nucleotide away. The V and J genes are TRBV2 and TRBJ2-7, with D possibly being TRBD1 or TRBD2 (7 bases each). CDR1 and CDR2 (germline): SNHLY, FYNNEI. The CDR3 loop spans 15 amino acids. Trimming removed 5 bases at V and 3 bases at J, with 17 bases between. CDR3 amino acids: CASSLGGTVIYEQYF. CDR3 DNA sequence: TGTGCCAGCAGTCTCGGGGGGACAGTGATCTACGAGCAGTACTTC.

Here the CDR3 reads CASSITGQGEDNQPQHF. The DNA of the CDR3 is TGTGCCAGCAGCATCACCGGACAGGGGGAGGACAATCAGCCCCAGCATTTT. The rearrangement uses TRBV6-6 and TRBJ1-5; 10 nucleotides match TRBD1. The CDR3 covers 17 residues. After removal of 6 bases from V and 3 bases from J, the junction contained 11 bases not matched to a gene. Germline V gene sequence: CDR1 MNHNY, CDR2 SVGAGI (reference sequence).

Many counts were recorded for this clonotype. The chain is built from TRBV24-1 and TRBJ2-5; 7 bases match TRBD2. CDR3 length: 17 amino acids. The trim removed 4 bases at V and 0 bases at J, leaving 10 bases unmatched. Germline values: CDR1 KGHDR, CDR2 SFDVKD. The CDR3, as DNA: TGTGCCACCAGTGACCCCTTGGGCGGGAGAAACCAAGAGACCCAGTACTTC. Amino acid sequence: CATSDPLGGRNQETQYF.

This clonotype showed up just a few times. This chain connects TRBV29-1 to TRBJ2-3; TRBD2 is a possible D gene (6 bases). The germline V gene has CDR1 SQVTM and CDR2 ANQGSEA. V dropped 3 bases and J dropped 4 bases, with 17 bases sitting between them. The CDR3 runs to 15 residues. Here the CDR3 reads CSVESGRGASDTQYF. The CDR3, as DNA: TGCAGCGTTGAGTCCGGGCGGGGAGCTTCAGATACGCAGTATTTT.